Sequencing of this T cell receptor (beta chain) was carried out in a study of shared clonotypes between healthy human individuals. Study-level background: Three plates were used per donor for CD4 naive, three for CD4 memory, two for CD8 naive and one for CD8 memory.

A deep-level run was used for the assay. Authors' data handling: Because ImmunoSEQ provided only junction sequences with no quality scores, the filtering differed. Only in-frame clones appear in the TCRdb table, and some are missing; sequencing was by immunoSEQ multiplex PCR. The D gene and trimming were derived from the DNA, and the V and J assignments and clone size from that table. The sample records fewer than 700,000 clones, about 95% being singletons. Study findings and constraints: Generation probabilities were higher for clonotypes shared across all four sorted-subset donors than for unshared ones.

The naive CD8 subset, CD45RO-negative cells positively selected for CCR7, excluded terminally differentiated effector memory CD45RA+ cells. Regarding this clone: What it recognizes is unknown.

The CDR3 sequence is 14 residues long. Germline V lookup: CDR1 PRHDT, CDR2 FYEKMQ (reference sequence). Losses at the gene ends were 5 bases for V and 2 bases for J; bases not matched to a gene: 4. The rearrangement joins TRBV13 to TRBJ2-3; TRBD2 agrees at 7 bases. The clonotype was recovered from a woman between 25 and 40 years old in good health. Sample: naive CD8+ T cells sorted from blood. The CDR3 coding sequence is TGTGCCAGCAGCGAAGGGACTACCACAGATACGCAGTATTTT. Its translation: CASSEGTTTDTQYF.